These T cell receptor beta chains were read from a single sample in a study of blood T cells in healthy people across ages. MiXCR was run by TCRdb on the 5' RACE reads, yielding one entry per CDR3 protein. Among roughly 930,000 distinct CDR3 sequences listed, 40% to 60% were seen once. The sample was blood. The receptors were gathered from a man aged 30-40 years in good health. Both conserved end residues are part of each CDR3. The D gene is left open where the match is weak. Clone size is not always given. Where it is, it says once, few, many or a class for expanded clones.

J gene	D gene	V gene	clone size	CDR3 DNA	CDR3 protein
TRBJ2-1	-	TRBV20-1	few	TGCAGTGCTAGCCCCCCGTCCCGGGCGAGCCCCTACAATGAGCAGTTCTTC	CSASPPSRASPYNEQFF
TRBJ2-3	-	TRBV2	-	TGTGCCAGCTTCGATGGGGACCCGAGCACAGATACGCAGTATTTT	CASFDGDPSTDTQYF
TRBJ1-1	-	TRBV6-5	-	TGTGCCACCCGAGGGATAACTGAAGCTTTCTTT	CATRGITEAFF
TRBJ2-6	-	TRBV6-6	-	TGTGCCAGCAGGGCAGGGGTTTCTGGGGCCAACGTCCTGACTTTC	CASRAGVSGANVLTF
TRBJ2-1	TRBD1	TRBV12-3/TRBV12-4	-	TGTGCCAGCACCCGGACAGGGGGCTACAATGAGCAGTTCTTC	CASTRTGGYNEQFF
TRBJ2-7	-	TRBV5-4	-	TGTGCCAGCAGCTTGGGTCTGTACAGTGACTCCTACGAGCAGTACTTC	CASSLGLYSDSYEQYF
TRBJ1-2	TRBD1	TRBV27	-	TGTGCCAGCGGTTCCGTCGGGACAGAATATGGCTACACCTTC	CASGSVGTEYGYTF
TRBJ2-5	-	TRBV6-2/TRBV6-3	-	TGCGCCAGCAGCCACCTGGCCGTGAAGGAGACCCAGTACTTC	CASSHLAVKETQYF
TRBJ1-2	TRBD1	TRBV29-1	few	TGCAGCGTTGGTGTCTGGGACAGGGAGAATGGCTACACCTTC	CSVGVWDRENGYTF
TRBJ2-5	TRBD1	TRBV2	-	TGTGCCAGCAGAGAAACAGGGGGCGGAGAGACCCAGTACTTC	CASRETGGGETQYF
TRBJ2-7	TRBD2	TRBV6-5	few	TGTGCCAGCAGCTGGGGGGGGTCCTACGAGCAGTACTTC	CASSWGGSYEQYF
TRBJ2-7	TRBD1	TRBV29-1	few	TGCAGCGTTACCCGAGGAGGGCAGGGGGCCGGCTACGAGCAGTACTTC	CSVTRGGQGAGYEQYF
TRBJ1-1	-	TRBV7-2	few	TGTGCCAGCAGCTTAGTCAGGGAGGGGAACACTGAAGCTTTCTTT	CASSLVREGNTEAFF
TRBJ1-1	-	TRBV11-3	-	TGTGCCAGCAGCTTAGATCCGAACACTGAAGCTTTCTTT	CASSLDPNTEAFF
TRBJ2-7	TRBD2	TRBV27	-	TGTGCCAGCAGTACCGGACTAGTATACGAGCAGTACTTC	CASSTGLVYEQYF
TRBJ2-4	TRBD1	TRBV4-1	-	TGCGCCAGCAGCCAATCCGGACAGGTCGGCGTAGCCAAAAACATTCAGTACTTC	CASSQSGQVGVAKNIQYF
TRBJ1-2	-	TRBV6-5	-	TGTGCCAGCAGTTACTCTGAGGGGATGGTTTATGGCTACACCTTC	CASSYSEGMVYGYTF
TRBJ1-1	-	TRBV12-3/TRBV12-4	-	TGTGCCAGCAGTTTGAGGGGGGCGGGGTTGAACACTGAAGCTTTCTTT	CASSLRGAGLNTEAFF
TRBJ2-5	-	TRBV29-1	-	TGCAGCGTTCTCGCGTGGAACGTGGAGACCCAGTACTTC	CSVLAWNVETQYF
TRBJ2-1	TRBD1	TRBV29-1	-	TGCAGCGTGGACAGGTACAGTGAGCAGTTCTTC	CSVDRYSEQFF
TRBJ2-5	-	TRBV4-2	many	TGTGCCAGCAGCCAAGCCGGGGCCGAGACCCAGTACTTC	CASSQAGAETQYF
TRBJ2-3	-	TRBV7-2	few	TGTGCCAGCAGCTTAATCCCGGCTTCTAGCACAGATACGCAGTATTTT	CASSLIPASSTDTQYF
TRBJ1-2	-	TRBV25-1	-	TGTGCCAGCAGTCCGGGCTTTTTCTATGGCTACACCTTC	CASSPGFFYGYTF
TRBJ2-1	TRBD1	TRBV6-1	-	TGTGCCAGCAGCGTTAAGAGCCCCCTTTACCGGGACAGGGAGTACAATGAGCAGTTCTTC	CASSVKSPLYRDREYNEQFF
TRBJ1-4	-	TRBV4-2	-	TGTGCCAGCAGCCAAGCACGACTGACTAATGAAAAACTGTTTTTT	CASSQARLTNEKLFF
TRBJ1-5	-	TRBV12-3/TRBV12-4	-	TGTGCCAGCAGTCAGGACGGAGCTCCGCAGCCCCAGCATTTT	CASSQDGAPQPQHF
TRBJ1-1	-	TRBV5-1	-	TGCGCCAGCAGCCCCCGCCCCGACGACATGAACACTGAAGCTTTCTTT	CASSPRPDDMNTEAFF